These T cell receptor beta chains were read from a single sample in a study of cytomegalovirus exposure and HLA in healthy donors. TCRdb keeps only in-frame clones here, not all; method: immunoSEQ multiplex PCR. The table shows about 73,000 clones, with roughly 96% occurring only once. Sample: PBMCs. The source is a man aged 18 to 35 in good health and CMV-seronegative. Both conserved end residues are part of each CDR3. Fields, in order: J gene, V gene, clone size, D gene, CDR3 protein, CDR3 DNA. D genes are given only for firm matches. Rows give clone size only sometimes, using once, few, many, or a class for an expanded clone.

j_gene: TRBJ2-2; v_gene: TRBV27; abundance: .; d_gene: .; CDR3aa: CASSLGGGELFF; CDR3nt: TGTGCCAGCAGTTTGGGAGGCGGGGAGCTGTTTTTT
j_gene: TRBJ1-1; v_gene: TRBV5-8; abundance: .; d_gene: .; CDR3aa: CASRHKARGVEAFF; CDR3nt: TGTGCCAGCAGACATAAGGCGCGGGGGGTTGAAGCTTTCTTT
j_gene: TRBJ1-2; v_gene: TRBV4-3; abundance: .; d_gene: .; CDR3aa: CASSQGQGTNYGYTF; CDR3nt: TGCGCCAGCAGCCAGGGGCAGGGCACCAACTATGGCTACACCTTC
j_gene: TRBJ2-7; v_gene: TRBV27; abundance: .; d_gene: TRBD1; CDR3aa: CASSLGQGVAYEQYF; CDR3nt: TGTGCCAGCAGTTTAGGTCAGGGGGTTGCCTACGAGCAGTACTTC
j_gene: TRBJ1-2; v_gene: TRBV2; abundance: few; d_gene: .; CDR3aa: CAQRNGYTF; CDR3nt: TGTGCCCAGCGTAATGGCTACACCTTC
j_gene: TRBJ2-7; v_gene: TRBV7-8; abundance: .; d_gene: TRBD2; CDR3aa: CASSQTSGGAGEQYF; CDR3nt: TGTGCCAGCAGTCAGACTAGCGGGGGGGCGGGTGAGCAGTACTTC
j_gene: TRBJ1-2; v_gene: TRBV19; abundance: .; d_gene: .; CDR3aa: CASTPVFPSDSQNGYTF; CDR3nt: TGTGCCAGTACTCCGGTGTTCCCTTCGGACAGCCAGAATGGCTACACCTTC
j_gene: TRBJ1-1; v_gene: TRBV11-3; abundance: .; d_gene: .; CDR3aa: CATAGTEAFF; CDR3nt: TGTGCCACCGCGGGGACTGAAGCTTTCTTT
j_gene: TRBJ2-7; v_gene: TRBV6-5; abundance: .; d_gene: TRBD1; CDR3aa: CASSQGQGLYEQYF; CDR3nt: TGTGCCAGCAGTCAAGGACAGGGATTGTACGAGCAGTACTTC
j_gene: TRBJ1-1; v_gene: TRBV28; abundance: .; d_gene: .; CDR3aa: CASSFTGMNTEAFF; CDR3nt: TGTGCCAGCAGTTTTACAGGCATGAACACTGAAGCTTTCTTT
j_gene: TRBJ1-1; v_gene: TRBV2; abundance: .; d_gene: .; CDR3aa: CASSETDLNTEAFF; CDR3nt: TGTGCCAGCAGCGAGACAGACCTTAACACTGAAGCTTTCTTT
j_gene: TRBJ2-3; v_gene: TRBV30; abundance: .; d_gene: .; CDR3aa: CASDRGYTQYF; CDR3nt: TGTGCCTCGGACCGGGGGTATACGCAGTATTTT
j_gene: TRBJ2-1; v_gene: TRBV5-6; abundance: .; d_gene: .; CDR3aa: CASSLGTPYNEQFF; CDR3nt: TGTGCCAGCAGCTTAGGGACACCCTACAATGAGCAGTTCTTC
j_gene: TRBJ1-1; v_gene: TRBV7-2; abundance: .; d_gene: .; CDR3aa: CASSRDIAPNTEAFF; CDR3nt: TGTGCCAGCAGCCGGGACATAGCCCCGAACACTGAAGCTTTCTTT
j_gene: TRBJ2-6; v_gene: TRBV5-4; abundance: once; d_gene: .; CDR3aa: CASSNSYRDLSGANVLTF; CDR3nt: TGTGCCAGCAGCAACTCCTACCGGGACTTATCTGGGGCCAACGTCCTGACTTTC
j_gene: TRBJ1-2; v_gene: TRBV7-9; abundance: .; d_gene: TRBD1; CDR3aa: CASRQQGNYGYTF; CDR3nt: TGTGCCAGCAGGCAACAGGGGAACTATGGCTACACCTTC
j_gene: TRBJ2-7; v_gene: TRBV19; abundance: .; d_gene: TRBD1; CDR3aa: CASSKKTGGYDYEQYF; CDR3nt: TGTGCCAGTAGCAAAAAGACAGGGGGCTACGACTACGAGCAGTACTTC
j_gene: TRBJ1-2; v_gene: TRBV4-3; abundance: .; d_gene: .; CDR3aa: CASSQDREEAGAYGYTF; CDR3nt: TGCGCCAGCAGCCAAGATAGGGAGGAGGCCGGCGCCTATGGCTACACCTTC
j_gene: TRBJ2-3; v_gene: TRBV6-6; abundance: .; d_gene: .; CDR3aa: CASSSTGSTDTQYF; CDR3nt: TGTGCCAGCAGTTCCACGGGGTCCACAGATACGCAGTATTTT
j_gene: TRBJ2-1; v_gene: TRBV9; abundance: .; d_gene: .; CDR3aa: CASSATDNEQFF; CDR3nt: TGTGCCAGCAGCGCGACAGATAATGAGCAGTTCTTC
j_gene: TRBJ2-1; v_gene: TRBV27; abundance: .; d_gene: TRBD2; CDR3aa: CASSFGLEGTKQFF; CDR3nt: TGTGCCAGCAGTTTTGGGCTGGAAGGGACTAAGCAGTTCTTC
j_gene: TRBJ2-1; v_gene: TRBV6-5; abundance: .; d_gene: .; CDR3aa: CASSYSSTLYNEQFF; CDR3nt: TGTGCCAGCAGTTACTCGTCGACATTATACAATGAGCAGTTCTTC
j_gene: TRBJ2-3; v_gene: TRBV7-9; abundance: .; d_gene: TRBD2; CDR3aa: CASSSLAGGLTDTQYF; CDR3nt: TGTGCCAGCAGCTCCCTAGCGGGGGGGTTGACAGATACGCAGTATTTT
j_gene: TRBJ2-2; v_gene: TRBV27; abundance: .; d_gene: TRBD2; CDR3aa: CASTRLKRGAVF; CDR3nt: TGTGCCAGCACCCGATTGAAGCGGGGAGCTGTTTTT
j_gene: TRBJ1-1; v_gene: TRBV19; abundance: .; d_gene: .; CDR3aa: CASSIGGLMNTEAFF; CDR3nt: TGTGCCAGTAGTATTGGTGGCCTTATGAACACTGAAGCTTTCTTT
j_gene: TRBJ2-5; v_gene: TRBV4-1; abundance: .; d_gene: .; CDR3aa: CASSSQIFSETQYF; CDR3nt: TGCGCCAGCAGCTCACAGATCTTTTCAGAGACCCAGTACTTC
j_gene: TRBJ1-4; v_gene: TRBV5-1; abundance: once; d_gene: TRBD1; CDR3aa: CASSLGDRETNEKLFF; CDR3nt: TGCGCCAGCAGCCTTGGAGACAGGGAAACTAATGAAAAACTGTTTTTT
j_gene: TRBJ2-7; v_gene: TRBV6-1; abundance: .; d_gene: .; CDR3aa: CATSSAQAYEQYF; CDR3nt: TGTGCCACCTCCAGCGCACAGGCCTACGAGCAGTACTTC
j_gene: TRBJ2-1; v_gene: TRBV28; abundance: .; d_gene: TRBD1; CDR3aa: CASSHPQGADEQFF; CDR3nt: TGTGCCAGCAGTCACCCACAGGGGGCAGATGAGCAGTTCTTC
j_gene: TRBJ1-4; v_gene: TRBV30; abundance: .; d_gene: TRBD1; CDR3aa: CAWSRDRVATNEKLFF; CDR3nt: TGTGCCTGGAGCCGGGACAGGGTTGCAACTAATGAAAAACTGTTTTTT
j_gene: TRBJ1-5; v_gene: TRBV7-7; abundance: .; d_gene: TRBD1; CDR3aa: CASSLTDREVQPQHF; CDR3nt: TGTGCCAGCAGCTTAACAGACAGGGAGGTCCAGCCCCAGCATTTT
j_gene: TRBJ2-1; v_gene: TRBV19; abundance: .; d_gene: TRBD2; CDR3aa: CASSISGREPSYNEQFF; CDR3nt: TGTGCCAGTAGTATATCTGGGCGGGAGCCCTCCTACAATGAGCAGTTCTTC
j_gene: TRBJ1-2; v_gene: TRBV7-3; abundance: .; d_gene: .; CDR3aa: CASKAPGAYGYTF; CDR3nt: TGTGCCAGCAAGGCCCCAGGCGCCTATGGCTACACCTTC
j_gene: TRBJ1-3; v_gene: TRBV28; abundance: .; d_gene: TRBD1; CDR3aa: CASTPRTGRYHTIYF; CDR3nt: TGTGCCAGCACCCCGAGGACAGGGAGGTATCACACCATATATTTT
j_gene: TRBJ2-3; v_gene: TRBV29-1; abundance: .; d_gene: .; CDR3aa: CSVLRGAEHTDTQYF; CDR3nt: TGCAGCGTCCTTCGGGGGGCGGAACACACAGATACGCAGTATTTT
j_gene: TRBJ2-4; v_gene: TRBV5-1; abundance: .; d_gene: TRBD1; CDR3aa: CASSRGPGQGGKNIQYF; CDR3nt: TGCGCCAGCAGCCGCGGCCCCGGACAGGGAGGCAAAAACATTCAGTACTTC
j_gene: TRBJ1-2; v_gene: TRBV9; abundance: .; d_gene: .; CDR3aa: CASSVSSSNYGYTF; CDR3nt: TGTGCCAGCAGCGTCAGTTCTTCTAACTATGGCTACACCTTC
j_gene: TRBJ1-4; v_gene: TRBV5-6; abundance: .; d_gene: TRBD1; CDR3aa: CASSPGQINEKLFF; CDR3nt: TGTGCCAGCAGCCCGGGACAGATTAATGAAAAACTGTTTTTT
j_gene: TRBJ2-7; v_gene: TRBV28; abundance: .; d_gene: TRBD1; CDR3aa: CASRTGVEYEQYF; CDR3nt: TGTGCCAGCAGGACAGGGGTGGAATACGAGCAGTACTTC
j_gene: TRBJ1-4; v_gene: TRBV10-3; abundance: .; d_gene: .; CDR3aa: CAISEGVANEKLFF; CDR3nt: TGTGCCATCAGTGAGGGTGTAGCTAATGAAAAACTGTTTTTT
j_gene: TRBJ2-3; v_gene: TRBV4-1; abundance: .; d_gene: TRBD2; CDR3aa: CASSPYSGASTDTQYF; CDR3nt: TGCGCCAGCAGCCCTTATAGCGGGGCAAGCACAGATACGCAGTATTTT
j_gene: TRBJ1-1; v_gene: TRBV5-4; abundance: once; d_gene: .; CDR3aa: CASSSGPPAAGTEAFF; CDR3nt: TGTGCCAGCAGCTCTGGACCTCCTGCGGCGGGCACTGAAGCTTTCTTT
j_gene: TRBJ2-7; v_gene: TRBV15; abundance: .; d_gene: .; CDR3aa: CATSRGVSGTFGPDAYEQYF; CDR3nt: TGTGCCACCAGCAGAGGGGTCTCCGGGACATTCGGGCCCGACGCCTACGAGCAGTACTTC
j_gene: TRBJ1-2; v_gene: TRBV6-5; abundance: .; d_gene: TRBD1; CDR3aa: CASRGEAQGIYGYTF; CDR3nt: TGTGCCAGCAGGGGGGAAGCACAGGGGATCTATGGCTACACCTTC
j_gene: TRBJ2-3; v_gene: TRBV4-3; abundance: .; d_gene: TRBD2; CDR3aa: CASSQAGLADNTDTQYF; CDR3nt: TGCGCCAGCAGCCAAGCGGGACTAGCGGATAACACAGATACGCAGTATTTT
j_gene: TRBJ1-1; v_gene: TRBV5-1; abundance: .; d_gene: TRBD1; CDR3aa: CASSLATGTANTEAFF; CDR3nt: TGCGCCAGCAGCTTGGCCACCGGGACAGCGAACACTGAAGCTTTCTTT
j_gene: TRBJ2-2; v_gene: TRBV9; abundance: once; d_gene: .; CDR3aa: CASSVGRYTGELFF; CDR3nt: TGTGCCAGCAGCGTAGGCAGATACACCGGGGAGCTGTTTTTT
j_gene: TRBJ1-1; v_gene: TRBV19; abundance: .; d_gene: .; CDR3aa: CASSIGLGGTEAFF; CDR3nt: TGTGCCAGTAGTATAGGGCTGGGAGGCACTGAAGCTTTCTTT
j_gene: TRBJ2-7; v_gene: TRBV30; abundance: .; d_gene: .; CDR3aa: CAWRAVDEQYF; CDR3nt: TGTGCCTGGAGGGCCGTCGACGAGCAGTACTTC
j_gene: TRBJ1-2; v_gene: TRBV6-1; abundance: .; d_gene: .; CDR3aa: CASSEAGGPLYGYTF; CDR3nt: TGTGCCAGCAGTGAAGCGGGGGGGCCCCTCTATGGCTACACCTTC
j_gene: TRBJ2-7; v_gene: TRBV27; abundance: .; d_gene: .; CDR3aa: CASSFGYPSYEQYF; CDR3nt: TGTGCCAGCAGTTTCGGGTACCCCTCCTACGAGCAGTACTTC
j_gene: TRBJ1-1; v_gene: TRBV28; abundance: once; d_gene: .; CDR3aa: CASTRGTTEAFF; CDR3nt: TGTGCCAGCACACGGGGGACCACTGAAGCTTTCTTT
j_gene: TRBJ1-1; v_gene: TRBV7-9; abundance: .; d_gene: .; CDR3aa: CASRKGSEGTEAFF; CDR3nt: TGTGCCAGCAGGAAGGGATCGGAGGGCACTGAAGCTTTCTTT